This entry features one T cell receptor (beta chain) sequence. Its recognized antigen is unknown. The record has no base qualities; no much larger clone is one base away. The library was obtained by RT-PCR. TCRdb shows the sequencer as NextSeq 550. TCRdb handled the public reads itself, with Q25 trimming in fastp and clone calling in MiXCR, and kept productive beta chains. Each entry merges the rows of one CDR3 protein and shows their most common DNA and genes. The sample table lists about 110,000 distinct CDR3 sequences, approximately 35% of them with a count of one. Around 25% of the sample is held by the ten biggest clonotypes. This sample is drawn from a study of patients and donors after allogeneic stem cell transplantation (dated by TCRdb to 2019 to 2021). V is cut back by 0 bases and J by 0 bases, with 7 bases in the junction unmatched. From the germline V gene (reference sequence), CDR1 is DFQATT and CDR2 is SNEGSKA. From its cysteine to its phenylalanine, the CDR3 spans 17 amino acids. CDR3 DNA only is kept here, 51 bases in frame from base 1.

The V and J segments used are TRBV20-1 and TRBJ2-2, and 7 junction bases match TRBD2. This receptor was taken from a human donor who was either an allogeneic HSCT recipient or a stem cell or donor lymphocyte infusion donor (not recorded which). It is not recorded whose cells these are; they may come from a transplant donor. The sample consisted of blood, either unsorted or a sorted T cell fraction (not recorded which). The CDR3 amino acid sequence is: CSARDLASGANTGELFF. The bases are TGCAGTGCTAGAGATCTGGCTAGCGGAGCGAACACCGGGGAGCTGTTTTTT.